This TCR beta chain was found in a study of metastatic and nonmetastatic thyroid tumors. The CDR3 contains 14 residues. Germline CDR1 is DFQATT and CDR2 is SNEGSKA (reference sequence). The germline V and J ends were trimmed by 3 bases and 7 bases, with 17 bases remaining between them. TCRdb ran MiXCR on the PCR reads. In the table there are 20,000 or so clones, roughly a quarter of which are singletons. Each patient went into thyroid surgery without having received any treatment. Input material: tumor tissue. The chain is built from TRBV20-1 and TRBJ2-3; D remains unclear. The sequence was collected from a female donor with papillary thyroid cancer or a benign thyroid nodule (not recorded which). Some clones in this sample may be carry-over from other donors' samples. The chain's CDR3 is CSARASLRYHTQYF. CDR3 nucleotides: TGCAGTGCTAGGGCGTCACTTCGCTATCATACGCAGTATTTT.